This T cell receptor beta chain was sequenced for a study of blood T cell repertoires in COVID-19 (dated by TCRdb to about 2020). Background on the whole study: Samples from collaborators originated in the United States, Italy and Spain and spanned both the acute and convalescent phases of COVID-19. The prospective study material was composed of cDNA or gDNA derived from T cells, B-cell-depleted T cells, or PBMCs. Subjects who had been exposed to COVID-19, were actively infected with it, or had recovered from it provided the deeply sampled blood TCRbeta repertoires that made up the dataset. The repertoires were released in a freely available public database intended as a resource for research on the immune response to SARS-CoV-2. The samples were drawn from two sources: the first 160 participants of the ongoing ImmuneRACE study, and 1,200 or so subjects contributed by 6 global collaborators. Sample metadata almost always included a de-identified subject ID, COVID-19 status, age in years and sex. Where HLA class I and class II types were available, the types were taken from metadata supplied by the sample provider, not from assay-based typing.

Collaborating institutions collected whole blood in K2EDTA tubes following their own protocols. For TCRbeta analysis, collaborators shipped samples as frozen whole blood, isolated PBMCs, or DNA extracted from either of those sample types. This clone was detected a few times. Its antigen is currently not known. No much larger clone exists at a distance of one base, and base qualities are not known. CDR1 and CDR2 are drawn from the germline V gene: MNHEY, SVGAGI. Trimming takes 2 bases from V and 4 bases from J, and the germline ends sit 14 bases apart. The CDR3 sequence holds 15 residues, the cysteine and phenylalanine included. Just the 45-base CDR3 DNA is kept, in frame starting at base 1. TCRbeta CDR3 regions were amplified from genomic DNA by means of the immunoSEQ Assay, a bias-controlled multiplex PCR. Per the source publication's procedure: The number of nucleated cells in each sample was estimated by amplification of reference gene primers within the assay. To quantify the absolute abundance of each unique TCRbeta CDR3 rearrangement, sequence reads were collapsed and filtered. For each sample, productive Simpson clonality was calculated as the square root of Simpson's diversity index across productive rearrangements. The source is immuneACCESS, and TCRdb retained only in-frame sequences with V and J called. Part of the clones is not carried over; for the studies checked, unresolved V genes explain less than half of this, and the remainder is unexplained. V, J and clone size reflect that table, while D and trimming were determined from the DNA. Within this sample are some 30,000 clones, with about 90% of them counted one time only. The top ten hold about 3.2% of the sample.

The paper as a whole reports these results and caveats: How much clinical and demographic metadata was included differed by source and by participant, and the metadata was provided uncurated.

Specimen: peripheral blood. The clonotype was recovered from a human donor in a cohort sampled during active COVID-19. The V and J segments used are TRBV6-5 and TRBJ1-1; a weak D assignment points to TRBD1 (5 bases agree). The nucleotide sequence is TGTGCCAGCAGTTACAGGTACGGGGGTGGCACTGAAGCTTTCTTT. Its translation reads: CASSYRYGGGTEAFF.